Shown below are 28 T cell receptor beta chains from a single sample sequenced in a study of T-cell reconstitution after alpha-beta-depleted transplantation in children (dated by TCRdb to the mid-2010s). Library preparation used PCR. Sequenced on an Illumina HiSeq 2500. To normalize quantification of the TCRbeta repertoire, the TCR libraries were built with molecular barcoding that relied on unique molecular identifiers. TCRdb ran its own pipeline on the public reads, namely fastp trimming at Q25 and MiXCR clone calling, and kept in-frame beta chains. Entries that share a CDR3 protein sequence are merged under the most common genes and DNA. This sample holds roughly 590,000 distinct CDR3 sequences; roughly 15% were observed only once. Approximately 1% of the sample belongs to the ten largest clones. The source was PBMCs from the stem cell graft donor, collected from the stem cell graft. Receptors were obtained from a human donor who donated a stem cell graft to a child with acute myeloid leukemia.

This clonotype was observed at least ten times. V and J are TRBV20-1 and TRBJ2-1; no clear D. Germline loops: CDR1 DFQATT, CDR2 SNEGSKA (reference sequence). This CDR3 contains 15 residues. The ends were cut back, 0 bases at V and 1 base at J, with 10 bases in the middle. This chain's CDR3 is CSARETVLSYNEQFF. The CDR3 DNA reads as TGCAGTGCTAGAGAGACTGTACTTTCCTACAATGAGCAGTTCTTC.

This clonotype was counted between two and nine times. The chain recombines TRBV5-6 with TRBJ2-7; TRBD2 matches 7 bases. The V segment lost 3 bases and the J segment 7 bases; nucleotides outside the gene matches: 7. The CDR3 sequence is 13 residues long. Germline values: CDR1 SGHDT, CDR2 YYEEEE. CDR3 DNA sequence: TGTGCCAGCAGCTACGGTGGGCGGGGGGAGCAGTACGTC. Translated, it gives CASSYGGRGEQYV.

The V call is TRBV7-8, the J call TRBJ2-1, with no clear D. Trimming took off 1 base at V and 16 bases at J, with 11 bases between the two ends. The CDR3 runs 11 residues. Per the germline V gene, CDR1 is SGHVS and CDR2 is FQNEAQ. CDR3 sequence: CASSLEGGEFF. CDR3 bases: TGTGCCAGCAGCTTAGAGGGTGGCGAATTCTTC.

This clonotype was counted at least ten times. The genes are TRBV7-9 and TRBJ1-2; D is perhaps TRBD1 (6 bases). V lost 5 bases, J lost 7 bases, and 14 bases lay in between. The CDR3 totals 13 residues. Germline loops: CDR1 SEHNR, CDR2 FQNEAQ (reference sequence). CDR3 in amino acids: CASSGEAGAGYTF. For the CDR3, the DNA is TGTGCCAGCAGCGGAGAGGCGGGGGCTGGCTACACCTTC. The variable domain in full, with the rest retrieved from reference TRBV7-9 and TRBJ1-2, is DTGVSQNPRHKITKRGQNVTFRCDPISEHNRLYWYRQTLGQGPEFLTYFQNEAQLEKSRLLSDRFSAERPKGSFSTLEIQRTEQGDSAMYLCASSGEAGAGYTFGSGTRLTVV.

This clonotype appeared many times. The rearrangement links TRBV29-1 to TRBJ2-5; 7 nucleotides line up with TRBD2. Germline CDR1 is SQVTM and CDR2 is ANQGSEA. With V trimmed by 4 bases and J by 4 bases, 0 bases remained unmatched. This CDR3 has 11 amino acids. This chain's CDR3 is CSVGTRETQYF. The CDR3 DNA sequence: TGCAGCGTTGGGACTAGAGAGACCCAGTACTTC.

In this sample, this clonotype turned up many times. This chain uses TRBV20-1 with TRBJ1-5; maybe TRBD1 (6 bases). This CDR3 region has 17 residues. CDR1 and CDR2 (germline): DFQATT, SNEGSKA (reference sequence). Trimming left V 1 base short and J 0 bases short, with 16 bases between. Here the CDR3 reads CSARVAGDLYSNQPQHF. The CDR3, as DNA: TGCAGTGCTAGAGTTGCAGGGGACCTGTATAGCAATCAGCCCCAGCATTTT.

This clonotype appeared many times. This sequence joins TRBV20-1 and TRBJ1-4, with 9 positions matching TRBD1. V was pared by 5 bases and J by 8 bases, with 15 bases of the junction left unmatched. The germline V gene has CDR1 DFQATT and CDR2 SNEGSKA (reference sequence). CDR3 size: 16 residues. Here the CDR3 reads CSAFGTGPIGTEKLFF. The DNA for the CDR3 is TGCAGTGCTTTCGGGACAGGGCCAATCGGAACGGAAAAACTGTTTTTT.

Many counts were recorded for this clonotype. This sequence may be a read error, since a much larger clone differs from it by one base. The chain employs TRBV20-1 and TRBJ1-2; D uncertain. This CDR3 is built from 11 residues. Germline-derived CDR1 and CDR2 are DFQATT and SNEGSKA (reference sequence). Between the trimmed V and J ends, which lost 4 bases and 0 bases, there was a span of 3 bases. CDR3 bases: TGCAGTGCTATCCCTAACTATGGCTACACCTTC. This encodes CSAIPNYGYTF.

This clonotype occurred many times. V is TRBV7-2 and J is TRBJ1-5; D is perhaps TRBD1 (5 bases). The CDR3 runs 15 residues. CDR1 and CDR2 (germline): SGHTA, FQGNSA. V shed 1 base and J shed 3 bases, with 10 bases lying between them. CDR3 DNA: TGTGCCAGCAGCTTAGACAGGTCTTACAATCAGCCCCAGCATTTT. Translated, it gives CASSLDRSYNQPQHF.

This clonotype was seen repeatedly, ten times or more. One end of the junction varies from germline; a read error may be responsible. This rearrangement joins TRBV20-1 to TRBJ1-1; D unresolved. Germline CDR1 reads DFQATT; CDR2 reads SNEGSKA (reference sequence). This CDR3 is 10 amino acids long. CDR3 sequence reads: CSAKGTEAFF. CDR3 sequence (DNA): TGCAGCGCTAAGGGCACTGAAGCTTTCTTT.

Only a few counts were recorded for this clonotype. V usage is TRBV12-3 or TRBV12-4 and J usage is TRBJ1-1, with TRBD1 as a possible D gene (6 bases). Between the trimmed V and J ends, which lost 7 bases and 1 base, there was a span of 22 bases. This CDR3 comprises 17 residues. The CDR3 spells CASTERAGGRTNTEAFF. The CDR3 coding sequence is TGTGCCAGCACCGAACGCGCTGGGGGGCGGACGAACACTGAAGCTTTCTTT.

In DNA form, the CDR3 reads TGCGCCAGCAGCTCTCCGACAGGGGTTGGGTACGAGCAGTACTTC. This translates into CASSSPTGVGYEQYF. This chain links TRBV5-1 with TRBJ2-7; 8 nucleotides match TRBD1. The CDR3 is 15 amino acids. Germline-derived CDR1 and CDR2 are SGHRS and YFSETQ. V dropped 3 bases and J dropped 4; count of bases not matched to a gene: 9.

There are many counts of this clonotype. The gene calls are TRBV6-5 and TRBJ1-2; unclear D gene. Looked up from germline, CDR1 is MNHEY and CDR2 is SVGAGI. Trimming took off 2 bases at V and 3 bases at J, with 4 bases between the two ends. The CDR3 is made up of 12 amino acids. This CDR3 is CASSYRDYGYTF. CDR3 in DNA: TGTGCCAGCAGTTACAGGGACTATGGCTACACCTTC.

There are many counts of this clonotype. This chain uses TRBV7-6 with TRBJ1-1; TRBD1 agrees at 9 bases. Germline CDR1 SGHVS, CDR2 FNYEAQ. V lost 0 bases to trimming and J lost 3 bases; unmatched junction nucleotides: 8. The CDR3 loop spans 17 amino acids. The CDR3 coding sequence is TGTGCCAGCAGCTTAGCGTGGGGGGACAGGGCCCACACTGAAGCTTTCTTT. Translated, it gives CASSLAWGDRAHTEAFF.

This clonotype was seen at least ten times. The rearrangement joins TRBV20-1 to TRBJ1-5; weak D call: TRBD1 (6 bases). The V gene's germline CDR1 is DFQATT and CDR2 SNEGSKA (reference sequence). There are 13 residues in the CDR3. CDR3 residues: CSLGGNSNQPQHF. The CDR3 coding sequence is TGCAGCCTCGGGGGCAATAGCAATCAGCCCCAGCATTTT.

The chain combines TRBV3-1 with TRBJ2-7; D is unclear. Germline CDR1 and CDR2: LGHDT and YNNKEL (reference sequence). V was shortened by 2 bases and J by 2 bases, with 10 bases between the two germline ends. CDR3 length: 14 amino acids. The DNA for the CDR3 is TGTGCCAGCAGCCAAACCCTACTGCCCTACGAGCAGTACGTC. Translating gives CASSQTLLPYEQYV.

This clonotype was counted many times. The chain employs TRBV20-1 and TRBJ2-3, with D unclear. Trimming stripped 6 bases from V and 4 bases from J, with 11 bases between. The germline V gene has CDR1 DFQATT and CDR2 SNEGSKA (reference sequence). CDR3 length: 12 amino acids. This chain's CDR3 is CSAPHLADTQYF. For the CDR3, the DNA is TGCAGTGCACCACATCTAGCAGATACGCAGTATTTT.

In the case of this clonotype: The junction departs from germline at one end; a sequencing error may be responsible. The CDR3 protein is CASSETGWETRYF. The CDR3 nucleotides are TGTGCCAGCAGTGAGACAGGGTGGGAGACCCGGTACTTC. The genes are TRBV28 and TRBJ2-5; 7 bases are shared with TRBD1. Germline V gene lookup returns CDR1 MDHEN and CDR2 SYDVKM. This CDR3 is built from 13 residues.

This clonotype was picked up many times. The chain combines TRBV20-1 with TRBJ2-1; 7 bases fit TRBD2. The length of the CDR3 is 15 residues. Germline V lookup: CDR1 DFQATT, CDR2 SNEGSKA (reference sequence). V dropped 0 bases and J dropped 4; count of bases not matched to a gene: 6. This CDR3 is CSARDITGGYNEQFF. DNA of the CDR3: TGCAGTGCTAGAGATATAACGGGGGGATACAATGAGCAGTTCTTC.

Remarks on this clonotype: A read error may be the cause here, since a much bigger clone is one base away. Because it lacks the conserved phenylalanine or tryptophan at the end, this CDR3 is likely a read error. This chain joins TRBV20-1 and TRBJ2-7; D is perhaps TRBD2 (5 bases). V gave up 1 base and J gave up 6 bases, with 16 bases separating them. The V gene's germline CDR1 is DFQATT and CDR2 SNEGSKA (reference sequence). This CDR3 has 14 residues. In DNA form, the CDR3 reads TGCAGTGCTAGAGGAGGGCAGGCCGAGGTCGAGCAGTACCTC. It encodes CSARGGQAEVEQYL.

This clonotype was picked up many times. The DNA of the CDR3 is TGCAGTCTCCAAAGGGGGAACGGCTACACCTTC. Translated: CSLQRGNGYTF. The genes are TRBV20-1 and TRBJ1-2; D might be TRBD1 (6 bases). CDR3 length: 11 residues. The V and J ends lost 8 bases and 8 bases respectively, with 15 bases between them. From germline, CDR1 is DFQATT and CDR2 SNEGSKA (reference sequence).

This clonotype was counted ten times or more. The chain has TRBV4-1 and TRBJ2-1; TRBD2 matches 10 bases. The V and J ends lost 0 bases and 10 bases, in that order; junction bases with no gene match: 0. The CDR3 has 13 residues. The germline V gene has CDR1 MGHRA and CDR2 YSYEKL. CDR3: CASSQELAGEQFF. CDR3 in DNA: TGCGCCAGCAGCCAAGAACTAGCGGGGGAGCAGTTCTTC.

This clonotype was counted only a few times. The chain employs TRBV20-1 and TRBJ1-4, with D maybe TRBD1 (6 bases). Germline CDR1 and CDR2: DFQATT and SNEGSKA (reference sequence). This CDR3 is built from 15 residues. The germline V and J ends were trimmed by 0 bases and 10 bases, with 18 bases remaining between them. CDR3 sequence (DNA): TGCAGTGCTAGAGATATGGTACAGGGTGGTGCAAAACTGTTTTTT. Translation: CSARDMVQGGAKLFF.

This clonotype was recorded at least ten times. The rearrangement uses TRBV20-1 and TRBJ2-1; no definite D call. The V gene lost 6 bases and the J gene lost 0 bases, with 15 bases spanning the gap. This CDR3 is 15 amino acids long. Germline loops: CDR1 DFQATT, CDR2 SNEGSKA (reference sequence). This chain's CDR3 is CSALPRSSSYNEQFF. CDR3 nucleotide sequence: TGCAGTGCGTTACCCCGCTCGAGCTCCTACAATGAGCAGTTCTTC.

The table lists this clonotype with many counts. The chain carries TRBV20-1 and TRBJ2-1, with a tentative D call TRBD1 (5 bases). Trimming shortened V by 1 base and J by 5 bases, and 12 bases separated the two germline ends. Looked up from germline, CDR1 is DFQATT and CDR2 is SNEGSKA (reference sequence). The CDR3 runs to 14 residues. The CDR3: CSARARAIDNEQFF. The CDR3 bases are TGCAGTGCTAGAGCCAGGGCTATCGACAATGAGCAGTTCTTC.

This clonotype was detected ten times or more. This rearrangement joins TRBV20-1 to TRBJ2-3; TRBD1 agrees at 12 bases. CDR1 is DFQATT, CDR2 SNEGSKA, per germline (reference sequence). This CDR3 region has 15 residues. Germline trimming cut 6 bases from V and 7 bases from J; bases unmatched to any gene: 11. CDR3 sequence: CSAPLGTGGYYTQYF. The CDR3 nucleotides read TGCAGTGCCCCCCTGGGGACAGGGGGCTATTATACGCAGTATTTT.

This clonotype turned up a few times. Germline and junction disagree at one end, which may indicate a read error. The V call is TRBV12-3 or TRBV12-4, the J call TRBJ1-3, with D possibly being TRBD1 (5 bases). The CDR3 length is 12 residues. Here the CDR3 DNA reads TGTGCCAGCTCTTCGAAGGGGCGGGGGTTGGCTTTT. Its translation: CASSSKGRGLAF.

As regards this clonotype: Given a much more abundant clone one base away, this may be a read error. The chain uses TRBV29-1 and TRBJ2-2; D unclear. The CDR3 is 12 amino acids. Germline-derived CDR1 and CDR2 are SQVTM and ANQGSEA. V lost 7 bases, J lost 4 bases, and 10 bases lay in between. CDR3 bases: TGCAGCGCCACGACGAGCACCGGGGAGCTGTTTTTT. It yields the protein CSATTSTGELFF.